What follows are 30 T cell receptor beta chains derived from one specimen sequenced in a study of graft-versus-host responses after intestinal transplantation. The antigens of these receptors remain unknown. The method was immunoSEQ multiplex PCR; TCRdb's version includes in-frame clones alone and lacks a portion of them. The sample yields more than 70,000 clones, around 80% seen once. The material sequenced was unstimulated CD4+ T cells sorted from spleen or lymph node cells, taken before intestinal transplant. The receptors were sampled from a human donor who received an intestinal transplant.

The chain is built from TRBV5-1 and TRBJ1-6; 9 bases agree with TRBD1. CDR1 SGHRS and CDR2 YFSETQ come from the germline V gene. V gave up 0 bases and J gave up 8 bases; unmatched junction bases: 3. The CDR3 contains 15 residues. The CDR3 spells CASSLEQGAYSPLHF. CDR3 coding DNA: TGCGCCAGCAGCTTGGAACAGGGGGCCTATTCACCCCTCCACTTT.

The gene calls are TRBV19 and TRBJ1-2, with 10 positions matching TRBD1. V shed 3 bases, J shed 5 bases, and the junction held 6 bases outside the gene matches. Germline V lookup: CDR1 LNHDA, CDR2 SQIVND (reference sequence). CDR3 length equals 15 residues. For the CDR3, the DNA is TGTGCCAGTAGTATTCCGGGGACAGGGGAATATGGCTACACCTTC. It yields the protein CASSIPGTGEYGYTF.

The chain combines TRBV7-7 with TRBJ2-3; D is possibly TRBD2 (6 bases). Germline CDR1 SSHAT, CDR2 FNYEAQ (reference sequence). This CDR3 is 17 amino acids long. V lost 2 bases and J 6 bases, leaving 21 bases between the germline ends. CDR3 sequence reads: CASSLRMGRLVNDTQYF. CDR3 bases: TGTGCCAGCAGCTTAAGGATGGGACGACTAGTGAACGATACGCAGTATTTT.

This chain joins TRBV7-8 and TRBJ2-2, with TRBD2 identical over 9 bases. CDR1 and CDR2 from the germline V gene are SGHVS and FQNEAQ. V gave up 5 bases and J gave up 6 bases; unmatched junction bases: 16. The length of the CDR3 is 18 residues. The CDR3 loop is CASSLGYRSGRRAGELFF. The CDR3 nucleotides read TGTGCCAGCAGCCTTGGGTACAGGAGCGGGAGGAGGGCCGGGGAGCTGTTTTTT.

CDR3 in DNA: TGTGCCAGCTCCGAAGTAGGGCTAGCGGGTTTCAATGAGCAGTTCTTC. Translated, it gives CASSEVGLAGFNEQFF. The chain is built from TRBV18 and TRBJ2-1; 8 nucleotides match TRBD2. This CDR3 comprises 16 residues. Germline values: CDR1 KGHSH, CDR2 LQKENI. V shed 6 bases and J 6 bases; nucleotides not matched to a gene: 13.

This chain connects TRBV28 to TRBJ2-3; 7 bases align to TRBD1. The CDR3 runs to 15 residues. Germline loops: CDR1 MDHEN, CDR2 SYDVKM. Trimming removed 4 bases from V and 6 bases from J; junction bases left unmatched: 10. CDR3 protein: CASSSPQKGADTQYF. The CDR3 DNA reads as TGTGCCAGCAGTTCACCCCAAAAGGGGGCGGATACGCAGTATTTT.

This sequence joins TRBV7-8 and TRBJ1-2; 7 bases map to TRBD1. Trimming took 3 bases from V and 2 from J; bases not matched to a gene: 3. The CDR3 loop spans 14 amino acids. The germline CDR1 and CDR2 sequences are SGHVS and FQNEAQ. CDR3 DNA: TGTGCCAGCAGCTTTCAGACAGGGAACTATGGCTACACCTTC. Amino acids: CASSFQTGNYGYTF.

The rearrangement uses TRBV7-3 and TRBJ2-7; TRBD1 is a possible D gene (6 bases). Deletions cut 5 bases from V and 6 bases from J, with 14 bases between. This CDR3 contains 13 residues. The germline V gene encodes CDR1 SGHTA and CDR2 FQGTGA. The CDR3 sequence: CASSPSSGAEQYF. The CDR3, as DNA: TGTGCCAGCAGCCCTTCGTCAGGGGCCGAGCAGTACTTC. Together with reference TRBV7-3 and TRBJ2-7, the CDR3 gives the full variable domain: GAGVSQTPSNKVTEKGKYVELRCDPISGHTALYWYRQSLGQGPEFLIYFQGTGAADDSGLPNDRFFAVRPEGSVSTLKIQRTERGDSAVYLCASSPSSGAEQYFGPGTRLTVT.

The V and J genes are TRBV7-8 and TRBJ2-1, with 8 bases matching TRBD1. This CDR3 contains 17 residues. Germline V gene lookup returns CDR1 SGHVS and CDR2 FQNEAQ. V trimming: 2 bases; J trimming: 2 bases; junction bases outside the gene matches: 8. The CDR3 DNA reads TGTGCCAGCAGCTTAAGACAGGGGAGGCCTACCTACAATGAGCAGTTCTTC. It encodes CASSLRQGRPTYNEQFF.

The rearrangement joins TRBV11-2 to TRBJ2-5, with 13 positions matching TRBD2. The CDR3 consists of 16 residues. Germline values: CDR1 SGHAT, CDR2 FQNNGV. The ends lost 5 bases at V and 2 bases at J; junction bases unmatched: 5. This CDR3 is CASSKQLAGGQETQYF. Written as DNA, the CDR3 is TGTGCCAGCAGCAAACAACTAGCGGGGGGGCAAGAGACCCAGTACTTC.

The CDR3 nucleotides are TGTGCCAGCAGCGCCCCACCACTAGCTATTGAGCAGTTCTTC. It specifies CASSAPPLAIEQFF. The chain uses TRBV9 and TRBJ2-1; tentatively, D is TRBD2 (6 bases). V dropped 3 bases and J dropped 9 bases, with 16 bases sitting between them. In germline, CDR1 is SGDLS, CDR2 YYNGEE. The CDR3 runs 14 residues.

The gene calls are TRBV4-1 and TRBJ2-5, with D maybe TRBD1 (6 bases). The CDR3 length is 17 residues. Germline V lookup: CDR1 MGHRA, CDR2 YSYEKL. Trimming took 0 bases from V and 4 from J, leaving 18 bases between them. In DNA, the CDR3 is TGCGCCAGCAGCCAAGATTACGCGACTTTCAGGGGAGAGACCCAGTACTTC. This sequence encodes CASSQDYATFRGETQYF.

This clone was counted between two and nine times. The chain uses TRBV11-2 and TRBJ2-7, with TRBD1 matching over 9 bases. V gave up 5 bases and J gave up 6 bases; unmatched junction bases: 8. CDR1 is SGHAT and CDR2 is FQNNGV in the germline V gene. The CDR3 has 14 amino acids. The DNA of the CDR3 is TGTGCCAGCAGCGCTGACAGGGGGGAATCCGAGCAGTACTTC. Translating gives CASSADRGESEQYF. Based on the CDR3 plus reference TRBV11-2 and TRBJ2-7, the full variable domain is EAGVAQSPRYKIIEKRQSVAFWCNPISGHATLYWYQQILGQGPKLLIQFQNNGVVDDSQLPKDRFSAERLKGVDSTLKIQPAKLEDSAVYLCASSADRGESEQYFGPGTRLTVT.

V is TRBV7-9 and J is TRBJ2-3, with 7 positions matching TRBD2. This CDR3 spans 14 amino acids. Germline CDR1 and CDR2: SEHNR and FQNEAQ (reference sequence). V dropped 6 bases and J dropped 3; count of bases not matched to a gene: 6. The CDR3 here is CASSEGGGTDTQYF. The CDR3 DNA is TGTGCCAGCAGTGAAGGCGGGGGTACAGATACGCAGTATTTT. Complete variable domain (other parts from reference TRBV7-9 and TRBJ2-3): DTGVSQNPRHKITKRGQNVTFRCDPISEHNRLYWYRQTLGQGPEFLTYFQNEAQLEKSRLLSDRFSAERPKGSFSTLEIQRTEQGDSAMYLCASSEGGGTDTQYFGPGTRLTVL.

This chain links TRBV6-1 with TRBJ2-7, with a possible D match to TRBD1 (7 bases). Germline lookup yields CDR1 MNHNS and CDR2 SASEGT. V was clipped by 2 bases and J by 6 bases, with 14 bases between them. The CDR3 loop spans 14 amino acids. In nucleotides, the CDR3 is TGTGCCAGCAGTGAATTCGGCAGGGGGGCCGAGCAGTACTTC. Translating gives CASSEFGRGAEQYF.

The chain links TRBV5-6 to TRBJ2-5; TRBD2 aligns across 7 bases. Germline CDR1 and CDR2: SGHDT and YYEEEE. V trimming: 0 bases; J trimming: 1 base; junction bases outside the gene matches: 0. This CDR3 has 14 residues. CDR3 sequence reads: CASSLAGGQETQYF. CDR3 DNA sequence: TGTGCCAGCAGCTTGGCGGGAGGCCAAGAGACCCAGTACTTC.

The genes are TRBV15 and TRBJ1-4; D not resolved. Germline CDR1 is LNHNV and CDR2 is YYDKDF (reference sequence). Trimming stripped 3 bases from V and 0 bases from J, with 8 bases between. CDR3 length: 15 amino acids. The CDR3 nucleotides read TGTGCCACCAGCAGGGGTGGAGCAACTAATGAAAAACTGTTTTTT. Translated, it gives CATSRGGATNEKLFF.

The CDR3 coding sequence is TGTGCCAGCAGCTTAGTGTTCGCGGAGGCCCACGAGCAGTACTTC. Translating it yields CASSLVFAEAHEQYF. J is TRBJ2-7 and V is TRBV7-2; weak D call: TRBD2 (5 bases). The germline V and J ends were trimmed by 1 base and 5 bases, with 15 bases remaining between them. This CDR3 region has 15 residues. Germline V gene data show CDR1 as SGHTA and CDR2 as FQGNSA. Together with reference TRBV7-2 and TRBJ2-7, the CDR3 gives the full variable domain: GAGVSQSPSNKVTEKGKDVELRCDPISGHTALYWYRQSLGQGLEFLIYFQGNSAPDKSGLPSDRFSAERTGGSVSTLTIQRTQQEDSAVYLCASSLVFAEAHEQYFGPGTRLTVT.

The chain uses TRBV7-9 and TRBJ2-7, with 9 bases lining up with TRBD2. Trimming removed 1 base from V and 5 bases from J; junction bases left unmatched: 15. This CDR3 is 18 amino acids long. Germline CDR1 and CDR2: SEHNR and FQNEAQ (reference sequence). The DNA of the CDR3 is TGTGCCAGCAGCTTAGGAGGTGGAGCGGGGGGCCGTTTGGACGAGCAGTACTTC. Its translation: CASSLGGGAGGRLDEQYF.

CDR3 sequence reads: CASSLRGQIYEQYF. In nucleotides, the CDR3 is TGTGCCAGCAGTTTAAGGGGACAGATCTACGAGCAGTACTTC. The J gene is TRBJ2-7, the V gene TRBV28, with 7 bases matching TRBD1. With 2 bases clipped from V and 3 bases from J, the junction kept 4 bases outside the gene matches. The CDR3 consists of 14 residues. The germline gives CDR1 MDHEN, CDR2 SYDVKM.

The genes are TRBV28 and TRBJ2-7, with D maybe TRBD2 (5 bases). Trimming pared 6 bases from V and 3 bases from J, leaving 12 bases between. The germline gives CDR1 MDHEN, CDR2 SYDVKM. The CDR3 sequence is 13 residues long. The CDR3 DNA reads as TGTGCCAGCAGCAGGACTCCACGCTACGAGCAGTACTTC. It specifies CASSRTPRYEQYF.

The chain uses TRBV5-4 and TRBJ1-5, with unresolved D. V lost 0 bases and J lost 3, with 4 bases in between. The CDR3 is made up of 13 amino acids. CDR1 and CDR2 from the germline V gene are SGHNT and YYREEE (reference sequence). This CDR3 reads CASSLDTNQPQHF. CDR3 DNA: TGTGCCAGCAGCTTGGACACCAATCAGCCCCAGCATTTT.

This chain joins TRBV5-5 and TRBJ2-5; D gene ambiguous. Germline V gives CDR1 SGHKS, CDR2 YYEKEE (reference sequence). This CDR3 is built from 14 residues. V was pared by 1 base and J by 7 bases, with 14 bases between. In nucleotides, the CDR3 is TGTGCCAGCAGCTTGTACAGCCAAGAAGGGACCCAGTACTTC. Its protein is CASSLYSQEGTQYF.

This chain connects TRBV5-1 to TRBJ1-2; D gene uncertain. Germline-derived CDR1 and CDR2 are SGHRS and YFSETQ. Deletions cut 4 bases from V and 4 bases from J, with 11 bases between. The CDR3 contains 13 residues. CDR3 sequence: CASSRDISYGYTF. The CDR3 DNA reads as TGCGCCAGCAGCCGTGACATTTCCTATGGCTACACCTTC.

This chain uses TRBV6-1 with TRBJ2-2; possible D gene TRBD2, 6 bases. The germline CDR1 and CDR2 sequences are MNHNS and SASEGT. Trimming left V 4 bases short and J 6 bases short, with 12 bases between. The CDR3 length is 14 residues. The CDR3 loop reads CASSGVLAAGELFF. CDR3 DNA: TGTGCCAGCAGTGGCGTACTAGCCGCCGGGGAGCTGTTTTTT.

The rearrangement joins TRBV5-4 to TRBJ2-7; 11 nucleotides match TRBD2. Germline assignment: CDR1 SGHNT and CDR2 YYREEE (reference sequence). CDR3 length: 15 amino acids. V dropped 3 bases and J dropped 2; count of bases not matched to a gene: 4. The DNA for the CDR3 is TGTGCCAGCAGCTCGGGACTAGCGGCCCCCTACGAGCAGTACTTC. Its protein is CASSSGLAAPYEQYF.

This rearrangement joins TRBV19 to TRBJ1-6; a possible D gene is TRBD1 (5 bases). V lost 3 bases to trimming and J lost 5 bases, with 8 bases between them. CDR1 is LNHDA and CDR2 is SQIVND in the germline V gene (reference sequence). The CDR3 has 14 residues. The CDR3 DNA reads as TGTGCCAGTAGTATGCGGGGCAATAATTCACCCCTCCACTTT. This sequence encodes CASSMRGNNSPLHF.

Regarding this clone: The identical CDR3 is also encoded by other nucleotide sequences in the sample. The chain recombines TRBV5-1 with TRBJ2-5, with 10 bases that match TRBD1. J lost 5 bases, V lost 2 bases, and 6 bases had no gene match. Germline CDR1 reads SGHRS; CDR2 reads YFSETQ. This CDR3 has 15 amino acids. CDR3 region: CASSLSGQGRETQYF. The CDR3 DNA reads TGCGCCAGCAGCTTATCGGGACAGGGGAGGGAGACCCAGTACTTC.

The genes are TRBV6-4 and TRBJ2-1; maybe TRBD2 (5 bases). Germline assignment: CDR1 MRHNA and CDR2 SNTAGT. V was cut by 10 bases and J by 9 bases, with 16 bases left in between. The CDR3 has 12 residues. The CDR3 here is CAISAHTSEQFF. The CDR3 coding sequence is TGTGCCATCTCAGCTCATACTAGTGAGCAGTTCTTC.

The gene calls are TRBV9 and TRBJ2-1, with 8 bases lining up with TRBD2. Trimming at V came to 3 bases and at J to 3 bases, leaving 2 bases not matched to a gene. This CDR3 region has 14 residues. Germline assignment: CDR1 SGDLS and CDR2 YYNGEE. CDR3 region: CASSGSGNYNEQFF. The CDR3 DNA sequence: TGTGCCAGCAGCGGTAGCGGGAACTACAATGAGCAGTTCTTC.